These T cell receptor beta chains were read from a single sample in a study of identical twins. Via MiXCR, TCRdb re-called the 5' RACE reads, giving one row per CDR3 protein. The repertoire holds fewer than 550,000 distinct CDR3 sequences, with 13% to 15% as singletons. The sample also formed part of further work on yellow fever vaccine responses in identical twins.

The sequencing input was CD4+ T cells sorted from blood. The receptor source for this set is a woman aged 18-30 years in good health. The CDR3 runs from the conserved cysteine through the conserved F or W. The D gene is left open where the match is weak. Only some rows state a clone size, as once, few, many or a class for expanded clones.

clone size	V gene	D gene	J gene	CDR3 length	CDR3 protein	CDR3 DNA
few	TRBV28	TRBD1	TRBJ1-5	14	CASSQGGLGQPQHF	TGTGCCAGCAGTCAGGGGGGCCTGGGGCAGCCCCAGCATTTT
few	TRBV20-1	TRBD2	TRBJ2-5	16	CSARDPSGGAGETQYF	TGCAGTGCTAGAGACCCCAGCGGGGGGGCGGGGGAGACCCAGTACTTC
few	TRBV5-1	TRBD2	TRBJ2-3	16	CASSWWGTSDTDTQYF	TGCGCCAGCAGCTGGTGGGGGACTAGCGACACAGATACGCAGTATTTT
few	TRBV5-1	TRBD1	TRBJ2-1	15	CASSRTGASYNEQFF	TGCGCCAGCAGCAGGACAGGGGCGTCCTACAATGAGCAGTTCTTC
-	TRBV3-1	TRBD2	TRBJ2-7	17	CASSLLGTSGSPYEQYF	TGTGCCAGCAGCCTACTGGGGACTAGCGGGAGTCCCTACGAGCAGTACTTC
-	TRBV12-3/TRBV12-4	-	TRBJ2-1	15	CASSPTTPPDNEQFF	TGTGCCAGCAGTCCCACTACCCCTCCGGACAATGAGCAGTTCTTC
-	TRBV4-2	-	TRBJ2-5	15	CASSVSRDKQETQYF	TGTGCCAGCAGCGTATCCCGGGACAAACAAGAGACCCAGTACTTC
-	TRBV7-8	TRBD2	TRBJ2-3	15	CASSSWGGSTDTQYF	TGTGCCAGCAGCTCCTGGGGGGGAAGCACAGATACGCAGTATTTT
-	TRBV7-8	-	TRBJ2-3	15	CASSLVWGEADTQYF	TGTGCCAGCAGCTTGGTGTGGGGTGAGGCAGATACGCAGTATTTT
many	TRBV5-5	TRBD2	TRBJ2-1	16	CASSLAFRTSGNEQFF	TGTGCCAGCAGCTTGGCTTTTAGAACTAGCGGCAATGAGCAGTTCTTC
few	TRBV6-5	-	TRBJ2-5	14	CASSSRVAIETQYF	TGTGCCAGCAGTTCCCGAGTTGCTATAGAGACCCAGTACTTC
-	TRBV4-1	-	TRBJ1-1	15	CASSIRQGESTEAFF	TGCGCCAGCAGCATTCGGCAGGGCGAGAGCACTGAAGCTTTCTTT
-	TRBV12-3/TRBV12-4	-	TRBJ2-2	16	CASSPGEGMNTGELFF	TGTGCCAGCAGTCCCGGGGAAGGGATGAACACCGGGGAGCTGTTTTTT
few	TRBV11-3	TRBD2	TRBJ2-7	14	CASSRLATVYEQYF	TGTGCCAGCAGCCGACTAGCGACCGTCTACGAGCAGTACTTC
-	TRBV12-3/TRBV12-4	TRBD1	TRBJ1-2	13	CASTEGQGNGYTF	TGTGCCAGCACCGAGGGACAGGGTAATGGCTACACCTTC
-	TRBV3-1	TRBD1	TRBJ1-1	14	CASSLQGARTEAFF	TGTGCCAGCAGCCTGCAGGGGGCGAGGACTGAAGCTTTCTTT
few	TRBV11-2	-	TRBJ2-1	11	CASSLGLEQFF	TGTGCCAGCAGCTTAGGTCTTGAGCAGTTCTTC
-	TRBV2	-	TRBJ2-5	12	CASTGEVETQYF	TGTGCCAGCACCGGGGAGGTTGAGACCCAGTACTTC
many	TRBV12-3/TRBV12-4	-	TRBJ2-3	13	CASSPRDPRSQYF	TGTGCCAGCAGTCCACGGGACCCGAGGTCCCAGTATTTT
-	TRBV12-3/TRBV12-4	-	TRBJ2-3	16	CASSFLVGGGADTQYF	TGTGCCAGCAGTTTTTTAGTGGGGGGCGGGGCAGATACGCAGTATTTT
few	TRBV20-1	TRBD1	TRBJ2-1	13	CSARQGALNEQFF	TGCAGTGCTAGACAGGGGGCTTTGAATGAGCAGTTCTTC
-	TRBV10-3	TRBD2	TRBJ2-2	16	CAISSSGSWDTGELFF	TGTGCCATCAGTTCTAGCGGGAGCTGGGACACCGGGGAGCTGTTTTTT
-	TRBV12-3/TRBV12-4	TRBD2	TRBJ2-3	17	CASSLKGSGASTDTQYF	TGTGCCAGCAGTTTAAAGGGTAGCGGGGCAAGCACAGATACGCAGTATTTT
few	TRBV18	TRBD2	TRBJ2-7	12	CASSGTSSEQYF	TGTGCCAGCTCAGGGACTAGTTCCGAGCAGTACTTC
-	TRBV12-3/TRBV12-4	TRBD2	TRBJ2-3	15	CASRLAGGRTDTQYF	TGTGCCAGCAGGCTAGCGGGAGGGCGCACAGATACGCAGTATTTT
-	TRBV20-1	-	TRBJ1-4	13	CSARRVSNEKLFF	TGCAGTGCTAGAAGAGTTAGTAATGAAAAACTGTTTTTT
few	TRBV29-1	-	TRBJ2-3	15	CSVRPTRGSTDTQYF	TGCAGCGTAAGACCTACCCGGGGGAGCACAGATACGCAGTATTTT
-	TRBV2	-	TRBJ2-1	12	CASSGDTYFLIF	TGTGCCAGCAGTGGGGACACTTATTTTCTGATCTTC
-	TRBV6-1	-	TRBJ1-5	15	CASKRDFASNQPQHF	TGTGCCAGCAAAAGGGACTTCGCAAGCAATCAGCCCCAGCATTTT
few	TRBV3-1	-	TRBJ2-3	15	CASSPSRGSTDTQYF	TGTGCCAGCAGCCCCAGTAGGGGAAGCACAGATACGCAGTATTTT
-	TRBV19	-	TRBJ2-5	14	CASSISRDQETQYF	TGTGCCAGTAGTATATCGAGAGACCAAGAGACCCAGTACTTC
few	TRBV7-9	TRBD2	TRBJ2-3	15	CASSFLAGGEDTQYF	TGTGCCAGCAGCTTTTTAGCGGGAGGAGAGGATACGCAGTATTTT
-	TRBV15	TRBD1	TRBJ1-4	15	CATSSGGGWGEKLFF	TGTGCCACCAGCAGCGGAGGGGGCTGGGGTGAAAAACTGTTTTTT
few	TRBV12-3/TRBV12-4	TRBD1	TRBJ1-5	16	CASSSRDRLGNQPQHF	TGTGCCAGCAGTTCCCGGGACAGGTTGGGCAATCAGCCCCAGCATTTT
-	TRBV5-1	TRBD1	TRBJ1-4	15	CASSAGQGDFEKLFF	TGCGCCAGCAGCGCGGGACAGGGGGATTTTGAAAAACTGTTTTTT